The clone carrying this TCR beta chain turned up a few times. This sample includes further DNA sequences coding for the same CDR3. These data are taken from a study of shared clonotypes between healthy human individuals. Overall study context: The donors, a couple of women and a few men, were aged 18 to 49.

Sequenced by immunoSEQ multiplex PCR; TCRdb stores in-frame clones only, minus some. The sample carries about 1.1 million clones, around three quarters recorded once. CDR1 is LGHNA and CDR2 is YNFKEQ in the germline V gene. Deletions cut 0 bases from V and 5 bases from J, with 3 bases between. This CDR3 is built from 12 residues. The clonotype was recovered from a man younger than 35 in good health. Some clones in this sample may be carry-over from other donors' samples. The sample was memory CD4+ T cells from PBMCs. Described subset: CD45RA-negative fraction. The chain employs TRBV4-2 and TRBJ2-3; D gene ambiguous. CDR3 sequence reads: CASSQEGDTQYF. CDR3 DNA sequence: TGTGCCAGCAGCCAAGAAGGAGATACGCAGTATTTT.